Shown below are 5 T cell receptor beta chains from a single sample sequenced in a study of T cells in Graves' hyperthyroidism and ophthalmopathy. Authors of the study amplified TCR beta CDR3 regions from RNA transcripts. During a first-round RT-PCR of the TCR CDR3, the HTBI primer set was used. TCRdb analysed the multiplex PCR reads with MiXCR anew, one entry per CDR3 protein. Of some 740,000 distinct CDR3 sequences in the sample, approximately 14% were seen once. The sample taken for sequencing was blood. These receptors originate from a woman between 18 and 30 years old with Graves' hyperthyroidism.

The rearrangement links TRBV15 to TRBJ1-6; 9 nucleotides align to TRBD1. The CDR3 is made up of 13 amino acids. CDR1 is LNHNV, CDR2 YYDKDF, per germline (reference sequence). V gave up 8 bases and J gave up 6 bases; unmatched junction bases: 2. The CDR3 DNA reads as TGTGCCACCGGGACAGGGTTTAATTCACCCCTCCACTTT. Its translation: CATGTGFNSPLHF. The full variable domain, its missing parts supplied by reference TRBV15 and TRBJ1-6, is DAMVIQNPRYQVTQFGKPVTLSCSQTLNHNVMYWYQQKSSQAPKLLFHYYDKDFNNEADTPDNFQSRRPNTSFCFLDIRSPGLGDTAMYLCATGTGFNSPLHFGNGTRLTVT.

There are many counts of this clonotype. The chain uses TRBV6-1 and TRBJ1-6; D is unclear. The germline CDR1 and CDR2 sequences are MNHNS and SASEGT. The CDR3 runs 15 residues. V shed 6 bases and J shed 4 bases, with 13 bases lying between them. The CDR3 here is CASSSTTSYNSPLHF. CDR3 coding DNA: TGTGCCAGCAGCTCGACGACCTCATATAATTCACCCCTCCACTTT.

This clonotype was detected a few times. J is TRBJ2-5 and V is TRBV10-3; D not resolved. Trimming pared 2 bases from V and 0 bases from J, leaving 4 bases between. This CDR3 is 13 amino acids long. Germline lookup yields CDR1 ENHRY and CDR2 SYGVKD. The CDR3 DNA follows: TGTGCCATCAGTGAGAGAGACCAAGAGACCCAGTACTTC. Translated: CAISERDQETQYF.

V usage is TRBV20-1 and J usage is TRBJ2-2; D gene uncertain. The length of the CDR3 is 14 residues. Between the trimmed V and J ends, which lost 2 bases and 1 base, there was a span of 8 bases. The V gene's germline CDR1 is DFQATT and CDR2 SNEGSKA (reference sequence). Here the CDR3 reads CSARPSRNTGELFF. CDR3 bases: TGCAGTGCTAGACCCAGCAGGAACACCGGGGAGCTGTTTTTT.

The chain couples TRBV6-1 to TRBJ2-3; D gene ambiguous. Germline loops: CDR1 MNHNS, CDR2 SASEGT. Trimming shortened V by 2 bases and J by 3 bases, and 6 bases separated the two germline ends. The CDR3 extends over 13 amino acids. The CDR3 nucleotides are TGTGCCAGCAGTGAAATCCGGACAGATACGCAGTATTTT. It encodes CASSEIRTDTQYF.